This entry features one T cell receptor (beta chain) sequence. Its antigen is currently unknown. The sample is drawn from a study of naive and memory T cell subsets. Study results and limitations: Naive repertoires, especially CD8, held a few larger clonotypes, possibly memory cells re-expressing CD45RA. Over 90% of naive TCR sequences appeared only once after error correction, unlike memory subsets. Clonotypes here are unpaired alpha or beta chain sequences.

The CDR3 covers 19 residues. The V and J ends lost 5 bases and 1 base, in that order; junction bases with no gene match: 13. Germline V gene lookup returns CDR1 SGHTA and CDR2 FQGNSA. Separate alpha and beta amplification began at the second PCR step. The beta constant-region primer was an equimolar mix of two oligonucleotides covering TRBC1 and TRBC2. Four rounds of PCR amplified the ligated cDNA using nested alpha and beta constant-region primers plus SP2. TCRdb itself ran the UMI-ligation and nested PCR reads through MiXCR, one entry per CDR3 protein. The top ten clones hold 1.2% of a sample with approximately 80,000 distinct CDR3 sequences, about 10% of them seen once.

This sequence joins TRBV7-2 and TRBJ2-3; 12 positions match TRBD1. The sequence was obtained from a human donor in good health. Sequencing was carried out using naive CD8+ T cells from blood. CDR3 residues: CASSRRQRGTGGGTDTQYF. The CDR3 DNA reads as TGTGCCAGCAGCAGGAGGCAGAGGGGGACAGGGGGCGGCACAGATACGCAGTATTTT. The variable domain in full, with the rest retrieved from reference TRBV7-2 and TRBJ2-3, is GAGVSQSPSNKVTEKGKDVELRCDPISGHTALYWYRQSLGQGLEFLIYFQGNSAPDKSGLPSDRFSAERTGGSVSTLTIQRTQQEDSAVYLCASSRRQRGTGGGTDTQYFGPGTRLTVL.